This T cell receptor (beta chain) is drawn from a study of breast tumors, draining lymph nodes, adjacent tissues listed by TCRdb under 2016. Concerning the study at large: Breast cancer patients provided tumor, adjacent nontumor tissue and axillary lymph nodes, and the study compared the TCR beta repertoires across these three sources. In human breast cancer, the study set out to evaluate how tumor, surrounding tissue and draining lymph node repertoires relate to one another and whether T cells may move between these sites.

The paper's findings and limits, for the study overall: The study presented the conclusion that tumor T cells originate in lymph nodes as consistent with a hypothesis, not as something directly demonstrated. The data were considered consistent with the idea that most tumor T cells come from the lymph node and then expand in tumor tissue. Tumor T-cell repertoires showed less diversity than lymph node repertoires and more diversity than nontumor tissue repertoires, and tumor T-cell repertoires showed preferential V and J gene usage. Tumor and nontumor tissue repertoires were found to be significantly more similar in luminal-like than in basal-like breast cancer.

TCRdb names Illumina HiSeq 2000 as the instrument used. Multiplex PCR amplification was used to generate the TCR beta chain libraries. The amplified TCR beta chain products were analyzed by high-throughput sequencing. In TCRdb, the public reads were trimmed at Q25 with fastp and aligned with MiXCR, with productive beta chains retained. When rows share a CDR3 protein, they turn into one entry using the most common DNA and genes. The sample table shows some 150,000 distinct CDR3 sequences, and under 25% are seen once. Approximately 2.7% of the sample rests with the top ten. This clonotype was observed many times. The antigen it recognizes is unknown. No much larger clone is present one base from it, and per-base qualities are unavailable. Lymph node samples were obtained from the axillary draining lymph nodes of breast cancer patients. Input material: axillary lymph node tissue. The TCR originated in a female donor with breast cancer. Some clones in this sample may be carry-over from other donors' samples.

The nucleotide sequence reads TGCAGCGTCGGCAGCACTAGCGGGGAGACCCAGTACTTC. Its coded protein is CSVGSTSGETQYF. The chain uses TRBV29-1 and TRBJ2-5; 9 nucleotides in the junction match TRBD2. Reading from cysteine to phenylalanine, the CDR3 counts 13 amino acids. This entry keeps only the CDR3 DNA: 39 bases, framed from base 1. Reading the germline V gene gives CDR1 SQVTM and CDR2 ANQGSEA. After removal of 6 bases from V and 5 bases from J, the junction retains 7 bases not matched to a gene.